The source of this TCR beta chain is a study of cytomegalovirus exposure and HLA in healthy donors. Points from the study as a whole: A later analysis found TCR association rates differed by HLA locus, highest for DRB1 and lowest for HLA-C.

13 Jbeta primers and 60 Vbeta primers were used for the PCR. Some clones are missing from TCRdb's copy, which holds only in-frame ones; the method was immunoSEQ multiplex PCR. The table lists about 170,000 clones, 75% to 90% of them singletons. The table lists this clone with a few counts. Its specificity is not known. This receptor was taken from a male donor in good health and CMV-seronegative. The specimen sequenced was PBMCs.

The CDR3 reads CASSQGVQSYEQYF. The CDR3 DNA reads as TGCGCCAGCAGCCAAGGGGTACAGTCCTACGAGCAGTACTTC. The chain joins TRBV4-1 to TRBJ2-7; unclear D gene. This CDR3 is 14 amino acids long. Germline CDR1 is MGHRA and CDR2 is YSYEKL. Trimming cost V 1 base and J 1 base, with 8 bases left between them.